This T cell receptor beta chain was retrieved from a study of cytotoxic CD8 clonotypes in ibrutinib-treated CLL. The CDR3 sequence is 16 residues long. Per the germline V gene, CDR1 is SGHRS and CDR2 is YFSETQ. After removal of 4 bases from V and 2 bases from J, the junction contained 6 bases not matched to a gene. The intended depth for sequencing was 1 in 200,000 to 1 in 1 million T cells. TCRdb's table, derived via immunoSEQ multiplex PCR, lists solely in-frame clones and lacks some. The sample lists over 45,000 clones, approximately 54% seen once, with about 24% in the top ten. Study results and limitations: Starting clonality was above that of age-matched healthy donors and tracked circulating CD8+ T-cell counts. A rise in clonality was seen at ibrutinib response, and a fall back toward baseline was seen at progression.

Note on this clone: The antigen is undetermined.

The sequence derives from a human donor with chronic lymphocytic leukemia. The sample consisted of PBMCs, taken at disease progression, from a patient treated with ibrutinib. This chain connects TRBV5-1 to TRBJ2-2, with 9 bases aligning to TRBD1. The CDR3 spells CASSGDRDLNTGELFF. As DNA, the CDR3 is TGCGCCAGCAGCGGGGACAGGGATTTAAACACCGGGGAGCTGTTTTTT.